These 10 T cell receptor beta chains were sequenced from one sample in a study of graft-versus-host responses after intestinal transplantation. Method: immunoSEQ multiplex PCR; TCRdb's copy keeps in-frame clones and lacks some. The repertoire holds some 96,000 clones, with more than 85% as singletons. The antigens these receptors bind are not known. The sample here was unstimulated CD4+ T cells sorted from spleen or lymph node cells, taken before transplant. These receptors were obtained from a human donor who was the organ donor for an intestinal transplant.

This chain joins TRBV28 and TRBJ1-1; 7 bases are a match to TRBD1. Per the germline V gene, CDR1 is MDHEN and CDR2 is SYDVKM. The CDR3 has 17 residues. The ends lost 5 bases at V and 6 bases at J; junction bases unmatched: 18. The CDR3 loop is CASSKPTSVRGRAEAFF. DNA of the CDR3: TGTGCCAGCAGTAAGCCGACCTCCGTCAGGGGGAGGGCTGAAGCTTTCTTT.

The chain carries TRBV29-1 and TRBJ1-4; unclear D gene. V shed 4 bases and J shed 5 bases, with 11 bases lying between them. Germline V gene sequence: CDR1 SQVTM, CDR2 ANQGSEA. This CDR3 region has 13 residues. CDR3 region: CSVGKGGNEKLFF. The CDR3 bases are TGCAGCGTTGGTAAGGGAGGGAATGAAAAACTGTTTTTT. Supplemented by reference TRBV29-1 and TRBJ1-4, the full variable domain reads SAVISQKPSRDICQRGTSLTIQCQVDSQVTMMFWYRQQPGQSLTLIATANQGSEATYESGFVIDKFPISRPNLTFSTLTVSNMSPEDSSIYLCSVGKGGNEKLFFGSGTQLSVL.

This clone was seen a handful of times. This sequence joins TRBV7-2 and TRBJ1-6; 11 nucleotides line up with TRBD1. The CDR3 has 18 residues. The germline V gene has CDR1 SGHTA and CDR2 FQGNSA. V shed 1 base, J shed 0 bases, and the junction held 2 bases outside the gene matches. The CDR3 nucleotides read TGTGCCAGCAGCTTAGTTGGGACAGGGGGCTCCTATAATTCACCCCTCCACTTT. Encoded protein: CASSLVGTGGSYNSPLHF.

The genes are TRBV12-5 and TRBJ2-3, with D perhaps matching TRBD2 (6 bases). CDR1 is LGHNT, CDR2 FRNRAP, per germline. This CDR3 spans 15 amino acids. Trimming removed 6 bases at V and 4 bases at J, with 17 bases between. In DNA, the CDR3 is TGTGCTAGTGGCTTGACTAGTCAAGGAGCAGATACGCAGTATTTT. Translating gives CASGLTSQGADTQYF. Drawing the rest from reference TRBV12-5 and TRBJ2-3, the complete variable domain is DARVTQTPRHKVTEMGQEVTMRCQPILGHNTVFWYRQTMMQGLELLAYFRNRAPLDDSGMPKDRFSAEMPDATLATLKIQPSEPRDSAVYFCASGLTSQGADTQYFGPGTRLTVL.

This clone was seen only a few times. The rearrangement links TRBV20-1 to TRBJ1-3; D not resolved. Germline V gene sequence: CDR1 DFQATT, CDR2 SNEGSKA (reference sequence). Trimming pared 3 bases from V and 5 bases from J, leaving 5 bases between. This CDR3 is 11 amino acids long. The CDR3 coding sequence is TGCAGTGCTAGCGTCAGAAACACCATATATTTT. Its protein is CSASVRNTIYF.

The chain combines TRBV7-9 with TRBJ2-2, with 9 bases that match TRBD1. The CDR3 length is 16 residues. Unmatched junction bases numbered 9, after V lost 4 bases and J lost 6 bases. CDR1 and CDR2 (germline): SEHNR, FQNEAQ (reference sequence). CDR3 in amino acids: CASSYPGQGGAGELFF. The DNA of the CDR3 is TGTGCCAGCAGCTACCCGGGACAGGGAGGGGCCGGGGAGCTGTTTTTT. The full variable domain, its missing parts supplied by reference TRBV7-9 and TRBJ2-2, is DTGVSQNPRHKITKRGQNVTFRCDPISEHNRLYWYRQTLGQGPEFLTYFQNEAQLEKSRLLSDRFSAERPKGSFSTLEIQRTEQGDSAMYLCASSYPGQGGAGELFFGEGSRLTVL.

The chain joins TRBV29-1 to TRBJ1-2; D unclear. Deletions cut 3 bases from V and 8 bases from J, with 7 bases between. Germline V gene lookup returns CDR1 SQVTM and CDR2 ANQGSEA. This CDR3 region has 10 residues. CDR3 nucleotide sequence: TGCAGCGTTGATGGGCGAGGCTACACCTTC. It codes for CSVDGRGYTF.

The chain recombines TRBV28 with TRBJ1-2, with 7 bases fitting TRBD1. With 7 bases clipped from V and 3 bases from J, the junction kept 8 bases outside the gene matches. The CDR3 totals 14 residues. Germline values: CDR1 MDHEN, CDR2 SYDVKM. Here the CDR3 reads CASTQGGPYYGYTF. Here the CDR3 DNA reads TGTGCCAGCACCCAGGGGGGGCCATACTATGGCTACACCTTC.

CDR3 region: CASSPSGTGWGYGYTF. DNA for the CDR3: TGTGCCAGCAGCCCGTCCGGGACCGGGTGGGGGTATGGCTACACCTTC. The gene calls are TRBV7-9 and TRBJ1-2, with a tentative D call TRBD1 (5 bases). Germline assignment: CDR1 SEHNR and CDR2 FQNEAQ (reference sequence). The V end lost 5 bases, the J end lost 5 bases, and 21 bases lay between the germline ends. This CDR3 comprises 16 residues. Variable domain in full (rest from reference TRBV7-9 and TRBJ1-2): DTGVSQNPRHKITKRGQNVTFRCDPISEHNRLYWYRQTLGQGPEFLTYFQNEAQLEKSRLLSDRFSAERPKGSFSTLEIQRTEQGDSAMYLCASSPSGTGWGYGYTFGSGTRLTVV.

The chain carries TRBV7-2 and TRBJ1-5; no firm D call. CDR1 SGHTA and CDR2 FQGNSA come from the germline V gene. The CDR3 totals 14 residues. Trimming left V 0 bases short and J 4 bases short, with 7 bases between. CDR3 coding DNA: TGTGCCAGCAGCTTAGCGCTACGTAATCAGCCCCAGCATTTT. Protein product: CASSLALRNQPQHF. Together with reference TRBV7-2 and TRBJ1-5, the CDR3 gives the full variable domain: GAGVSQSPSNKVTEKGKDVELRCDPISGHTALYWYRQSLGQGLEFLIYFQGNSAPDKSGLPSDRFSAERTGGSVSTLTIQRTQQEDSAVYLCASSLALRNQPQHFGDGTRLSIL.